The T cell receptor beta chain described here comes from a study of blood T cell repertoires in COVID-19. The CDR3 totals 14 residues. After removal of 6 bases from V and 4 bases from J, the junction contained 8 bases not matched to a gene. From germline, CDR1 is MDHEN and CDR2 SYDVKM. Produced via immunoSEQ multiplex PCR; TCRdb's table is partial and in-frame only. In the table there are 250,000 to 350,000 clones, around nine tenths of which are singletons. Material: PBMCs or T cells enriched from blood (not recorded which). The rearrangement uses TRBV28 and TRBJ1-2; TRBD1 matches at 7 bases. The sequence was obtained from a middle-aged woman who had recovered from COVID-19. This CDR3 is CASRNRGVVYGYTF. In DNA, the CDR3 is TGTGCCAGCAGGAACAGGGGAGTGGTCTATGGCTACACCTTC.